These 10 T cell receptor beta chains share one sample of origin, sequenced in a study of neurological immune-mediated disorders. Via MiXCR, TCRdb re-called the 5' RACE reads, giving one row per CDR3 protein. This repertoire shows roughly 60,000 distinct CDR3 sequences, more than 4% found once; its top ten account for approximately 3.2%. The sample taken for sequencing was PBMCs. These receptors all come from a woman aged 45-59 years with multiple sclerosis.

This clonotype has ten or more counts. The chain carries TRBV11-3 and TRBJ2-1; TRBD2 is a possible D gene (5 bases). V dropped 5 bases and J dropped 10 bases, with 18 bases sitting between them. This CDR3 has 14 amino acids. Germline lookup yields CDR1 SGHNT and CDR2 YENEEA. The CDR3 DNA reads as TGTGCCAGCAGCCCTGGCGGGCTAGTTCGGGAGCAGTTCTTC. This codes for CASSPGGLVREQFF.

This clonotype has at least ten counts. V usage is TRBV7-8 and J usage is TRBJ2-1, with no clear D. With 3 bases removed from V and 7 bases from J, the gap between germline ends came to 16 bases. Germline V gene lookup returns CDR1 SGHVS and CDR2 FQNEAQ. This CDR3 contains 15 residues. CDR3 sequence: CASSFRKNFENEQFF. DNA for the CDR3: TGTGCCAGCAGCTTTAGGAAGAACTTCGAGAATGAGCAGTTCTTC.

The chain joins TRBV20-1 to TRBJ1-4, with D hard to call. V shed 0 bases and J shed 4 bases, with 18 bases lying between them. This CDR3 region has 17 residues. The germline V gene encodes CDR1 DFQATT and CDR2 SNEGSKA (reference sequence). The CDR3: CSARDPIGEVFNEKLFF. The CDR3 region has the DNA TGCAGTGCTAGAGACCCCATCGGCGAGGTCTTTAATGAAAAACTGTTTTTT.

The CDR3 sequence is CASSNRGTDNEQFF. CDR3 nucleotide sequence: TGTGCCAGCAGTAACAGGGGGACGGACAATGAGCAGTTCTTC. The chain combines TRBV2 with TRBJ2-1, with 8 nucleotides matching TRBD1. V was pared by 5 bases and J by 5 bases, with 5 bases of the junction left unmatched. This CDR3 has 14 residues. The V gene's germline CDR1 is SNHLY and CDR2 FYNNEI.

This clonotype was recorded many times. Its ends do not fully match the called genes, so a read error is possible. The chain carries TRBV12-3 or TRBV12-4 and TRBJ1-5; possibly TRBD1 for D (5 bases). CDR3 length equals 15 residues. The CDR3 nucleotides read TGTGCCAGCAGTTTATCGGGGGACGGCAATCAGCCCCAGAATTTT. This gives the protein CASSLSGDGNQPQNF.

This clonotype was recorded at least ten times. The chain recombines TRBV6-6 with TRBJ2-1, with 9 bases lining up with TRBD2. With V trimmed by 4 bases and J by 7 bases, 8 bases remained unmatched. Looked up from germline, CDR1 is MNHNY and CDR2 is SVGAGI (reference sequence). This CDR3 region has 15 residues. The DNA for the CDR3 is TGTGCCAGCAGTTCGAGTGCGGGGGGGCTAAATGAGCAGTTCTTC. Protein sequence: CASSSSAGGLNEQFF.

This clonotype was observed many times. The V gene is TRBV21-1, the J gene TRBJ2-2; TRBD1 is taken as the D call from the table, unchecked against the DNA. TRBV21-1 is labeled a pseudogene. The CDR3 is 13 residues long. The CDR3 sequence is CASSKVGRWELFF. CDR3 sequence (DNA): TGTGCCAGCAGCAAAGTAGGGCGGTGGGAGCTGTTTTTT.

The table lists this clonotype with many counts. V is TRBV20-1 and J is TRBJ2-5; D perhaps matches TRBD2 (6 bases). CDR3 length equals 13 residues. V lost 4 bases, J lost 3 bases, and 12 bases lay in between. CDR1 DFQATT and CDR2 SNEGSKA come from the germline V gene (reference sequence). The CDR3, as DNA: TGCAGTGCTATCGCGTGGGAGGAAGAGACCCAGTACTTC. This sequence encodes CSAIAWEEETQYF.

This clonotype has a count of ten or more. The chain uses TRBV29-1 and TRBJ1-1; D possibly corresponds to TRBD1 (5 bases). In germline, CDR1 is SQVTM, CDR2 ANQGSEA. CDR3 size: 13 residues. Trimming pared 4 bases from V and 1 base from J, leaving 10 bases between. As DNA, the CDR3 is TGCAGCGTTGCTTATCAGGGGAACACTGAAGCTTTCTTT. Protein: CSVAYQGNTEAFF.

This clonotype was picked up many times. J is TRBJ1-5 and V is TRBV5-1; 8 bases map to TRBD1. The CDR3 has 16 amino acids. V lost 0 bases, J lost 3 bases, and 5 bases stayed unmatched. The germline V gene encodes CDR1 SGHRS and CDR2 YFSETQ. The CDR3: CASSLGDRGPNQPQHF. Written as DNA, the CDR3 is TGCGCCAGCAGCTTGGGTGACAGGGGACCCAATCAGCCCCAGCATTTT.